This passage covers 2 T cell receptor beta chains from one sample sequenced in a study of blood T cells in healthy people across ages. Next came a second PCR, run for about 7 to 12 cycles, which used a sample-barcoded 5' primer along with a J-beta primer mix. TCRdb recomputed calls from the 5' RACE reads with MiXCR, one row per CDR3 protein. The sample has about 1.8 million distinct CDR3 sequences, 49% seen once; the top ten hold 2% to 2.5%. The sample taken for sequencing was blood. These receptors were taken from a woman aged 40-49 years in good health.

As regards this clonotype: At one of its ends the junction is not consistent with the germline gene, which may arise from a read error. DNA of the CDR3: TGTGCCAGCAATCCCGAGCGGAGCTCCTACAATGGGCAGTTCTTC. Encoded protein: CASNPERSSYNGQFF. The V call is TRBV27, the J call TRBJ2-1; tentative D call: TRBD2 (5 bases). The CDR3 length is 15 residues. CDR1 is MNHEY and CDR2 is SMNVEV in the germline V gene (reference sequence).

This clonotype has at least ten counts. The genes are TRBV3-1 and TRBJ2-3; D not resolved. V lost 5 bases and J 0 bases, leaving 6 bases between the germline ends. This CDR3 contains 13 residues. The germline V gene encodes CDR1 LGHDT and CDR2 YNNKEL (reference sequence). The CDR3 region has the DNA TGTGCCAGCAGCACAACTAGCACAGATACGCAGTATTTT. Its translation: CASSTTSTDTQYF.